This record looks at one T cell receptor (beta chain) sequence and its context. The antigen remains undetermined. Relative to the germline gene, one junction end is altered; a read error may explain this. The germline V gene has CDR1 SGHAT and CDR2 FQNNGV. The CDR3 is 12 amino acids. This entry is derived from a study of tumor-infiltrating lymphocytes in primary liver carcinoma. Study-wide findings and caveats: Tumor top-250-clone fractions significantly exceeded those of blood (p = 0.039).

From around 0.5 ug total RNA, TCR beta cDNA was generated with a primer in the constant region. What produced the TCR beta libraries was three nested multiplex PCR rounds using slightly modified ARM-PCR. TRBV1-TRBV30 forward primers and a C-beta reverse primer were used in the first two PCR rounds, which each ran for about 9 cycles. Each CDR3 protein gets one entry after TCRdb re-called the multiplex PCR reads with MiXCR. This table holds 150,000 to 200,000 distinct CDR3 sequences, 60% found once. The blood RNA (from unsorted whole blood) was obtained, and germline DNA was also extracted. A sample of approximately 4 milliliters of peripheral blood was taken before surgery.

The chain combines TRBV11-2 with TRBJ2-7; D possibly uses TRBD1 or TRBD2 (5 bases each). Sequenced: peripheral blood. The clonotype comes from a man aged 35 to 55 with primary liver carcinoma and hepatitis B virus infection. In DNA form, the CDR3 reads TGCGCCAGCAGCCGACCGGGACCCGAGCAGAACTTC. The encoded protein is CASSRPGPEQNF.